Each of the 24 T cell receptor beta chains below was sequenced from the same sample in a study of memory CD4+ T cells and cytomegalovirus serostatus. Single viable CD3+CD4+CD8-CD45RO+ cells were sorted as the memory CD4+ T cells. Sequencing was performed with immunoSEQ multiplex PCR; in TCRdb, only in-frame clones are kept and a portion is missing. Of roughly 48,000 clones listed, 80% to 90% are singletons. Input material: memory CD4+ T cells from blood. The receptor set was obtained from an adult in good health and CMV-seropositive.

The chain employs TRBV14 and TRBJ2-1; 8 bases map to TRBD2. The V gene end was trimmed by 4 bases and the J gene end by 7 bases; junction bases not matched to a gene: 6. CDR1 is SGHDN and CDR2 is FVKESK in the germline V gene. The CDR3 runs to 14 residues. The CDR3 DNA reads TGTGCCAGCAGCCCAATTAGCGGGACGAATGAGCAGTTCTTC. Amino acids: CASSPISGTNEQFF.

This chain joins TRBV9 and TRBJ2-5; 8 bases fit TRBD1. In germline, CDR1 is SGDLS, CDR2 YYNGEE. The CDR3 is made up of 13 amino acids. V trimming: 4 bases; J trimming: 5 bases; junction bases outside the gene matches: 4. The CDR3 coding sequence is TGTGCCAGCAGCCCAGGGGGCCCGGAGACCCAGTACTTC. This codes for CASSPGGPETQYF.

The J gene is TRBJ1-2, the V gene TRBV2, with TRBD1 matching 8 bases. The ends lost 7 bases at V and 3 bases at J; junction bases unmatched: 10. The CDR3 sequence is 15 residues long. CDR1 SNHLY and CDR2 FYNNEI come from the germline V gene. The CDR3 is CASTSGTGRYYGYTF. CDR3 in DNA: TGTGCCAGCACATCTGGGACAGGCAGGTACTATGGCTACACCTTC. Full variable domain (missing parts from reference TRBV2 and TRBJ1-2): EPEVTQTPSHQVTQMGQEVILRCVPISNHLYFYWYRQILGQKVEFLVSFYNNEISEKSEIFDDQFSVERPDGSNFTLKIRSTKLEDSAMYFCASTSGTGRYYGYTFGSGTRLTVV.

This clone has a single count. The rearrangement links TRBV18 to TRBJ2-2; D might be TRBD2 (5 bases). Trimming took off 3 bases at V and 1 base at J, with 9 bases between the two ends. The CDR3 spans 15 residues. Germline lookup yields CDR1 KGHSH and CDR2 LQKENI. CDR3 protein: CASSPLEGNTGELFF. In DNA, the CDR3 is TGTGCCAGCTCACCGCTTGAGGGGAACACCGGGGAGCTGTTTTTT.

The chain recombines TRBV7-3 with TRBJ2-1; 8 nucleotides agree with TRBD2. This CDR3 has 14 residues. V lost 2 bases and J lost 6; bases outside the gene matches: 3. The germline gives CDR1 SGHTA, CDR2 FQGTGA. In DNA, the CDR3 is TGTGCCAGCAGCTTACAGGGACTAGTCAATGAGCAGTTCTTC. It yields the protein CASSLQGLVNEQFF.

The chain has TRBV4-3 and TRBJ2-1, with a tentative D call TRBD2 (6 bases). The V gene lost 4 bases and the J gene lost 5 bases, with 12 bases spanning the gap. There are 14 residues in the CDR3. The germline gives CDR1 LGHNA, CDR2 YSLEER. The CDR3 nucleotides read TGCGCCAGCAGCCCGGGACTTCTTGACAATGAGCAGTTCTTC. Encoded protein: CASSPGLLDNEQFF.

V is TRBV13 and J is TRBJ1-2; D remains unclear. V was cut by 3 bases and J by 8 bases, with 7 bases left in between. Germline assignment: CDR1 PRHDT and CDR2 FYEKMQ (reference sequence). The CDR3 consists of 11 residues. The CDR3 region has the DNA TGTGCCAGCAGCTTGCTGGGCGGCTACACCTTC. It translates to CASSLLGGYTF.

CDR3 DNA: TGTGCCAGCAGCTCAACGACAGGGGCCACGACCAACGTCCTGACTTTC. Its protein product is CASSSTTGATTNVLTF. V gene TRBV7-6 combines with J gene TRBJ2-6, with 8 bases that match TRBD1. This CDR3 is built from 16 residues. The ends lost 4 bases at V and 8 bases at J; junction bases unmatched: 10. Germline CDR1 and CDR2: SGHVS and FNYEAQ.

This clone was seen a few times. V gene TRBV5-4 combines with J gene TRBJ2-7; 9 bases fit TRBD1. In germline, CDR1 is SGHNT, CDR2 YYREEE (reference sequence). V lost 5 bases to trimming and J lost 2 bases; unmatched junction nucleotides: 8. The CDR3 sequence is 15 residues long. This CDR3 reads CASSSTGGAPYEQYF. The CDR3 bases are TGTGCCAGCAGTTCTACAGGGGGCGCCCCCTACGAGCAGTACTTC. The variable domain in full, completed from reference TRBV5-4 and TRBJ2-7, reads ETGVTQSPTHLIKTRGQQVTLRCSSQSGHNTVSWYQQALGQGPQFIFQYYREEENGRGNFPPRFSGLQFPNYSSELNVNALELDDSALYLCASSSTGGAPYEQYFGPGTRLTVT.

This chain uses TRBV9 with TRBJ1-2; TRBD1 is a possible D gene (5 bases). Trimming took off 2 bases at V and 6 bases at J, with 11 bases between the two ends. Per germline, CDR1 SGDLS and CDR2 YYNGEE. The CDR3 covers 13 residues. This CDR3 is CASSVREGNGYTF. Here the CDR3 DNA reads TGTGCCAGCAGCGTGCGGGAGGGGAATGGCTACACCTTC.

The chain couples TRBV7-2 to TRBJ2-1; 7 nucleotides match TRBD2. Germline values: CDR1 SGHTA, CDR2 FQGNSA. The CDR3 is 14 residues long. Trimming removed 5 bases from V and 5 bases from J; junction bases left unmatched: 6. Here the CDR3 reads CASSPQRGHNEQFF. CDR3 sequence (DNA): TGTGCCAGCAGCCCACAGCGGGGTCACAATGAGCAGTTCTTC.

The chain employs TRBV11-2 and TRBJ2-7, with D perhaps being TRBD1 or TRBD2 (5 bases each). V was shortened by 1 base and J by 4 bases, with 14 bases between the two germline ends. The CDR3 is made up of 15 amino acids. Germline V CDR1 and CDR2: SGHAT, FQNNGV. The CDR3 reads CASSLGGAGFYEQYF. DNA for the CDR3: TGTGCCAGCAGCTTAGGAGGGGCTGGGTTTTACGAGCAGTACTTC.

Here the CDR3 DNA reads TGTGCCAGCAGCTTAACGGGACAGGGTGAAGCTTTCTTT. Translated, it gives CASSLTGQGEAFF. The genes are TRBV7-2 and TRBJ1-1; 9 bases match TRBD1. V was clipped by 2 bases and J by 7 bases; unmatched bases: 2. Germline CDR1 reads SGHTA; CDR2 reads FQGNSA. The CDR3 runs 13 residues.

The chain links TRBV15 to TRBJ2-1; possible D gene TRBD2, 5 bases. With 4 bases removed from V and 6 bases from J, the gap between germline ends came to 10 bases. This CDR3 is built from 13 residues. Germline V gene sequence: CDR1 LNHNV, CDR2 YYDKDF (reference sequence). CDR3: CATSTGTVNEQFF. The CDR3 DNA reads as TGTGCCACCAGCACGGGAACAGTCAATGAGCAGTTCTTC.

V and J are TRBV28 and TRBJ1-5; the match to TRBD1 covers 7 bases. V trimming: 6 bases; J trimming: 3 bases; junction bases outside the gene matches: 11. The CDR3 totals 16 residues. Germline lookup yields CDR1 MDHEN and CDR2 SYDVKM. CDR3 region: CASRGPGTAHNQPQHF. Here the CDR3 DNA reads TGTGCCAGCAGAGGACCTGGGACAGCTCACAATCAGCCCCAGCATTTT.

The chain combines TRBV7-2 with TRBJ2-7; no clear D gene. CDR3 size: 13 residues. Per the germline V gene, CDR1 is SGHTA and CDR2 is FQGNSA. V lost 0 bases and J lost 6, with 9 bases in between. DNA for the CDR3: TGTGCCAGCAGCTTAGCCCTACCCGCCGAGCAGTACTTC. Its translation: CASSLALPAEQYF.

The CDR3 here is CASSLPTPQETQYF. CDR3 nucleotides: TGTGCCAGCAGTTTGCCCACCCCGCAAGAGACCCAGTACTTC. This chain uses TRBV28 with TRBJ2-5, with D hard to call. The CDR3 extends over 14 amino acids. The germline V gene has CDR1 MDHEN and CDR2 SYDVKM. Trimming left V 3 bases short and J 2 bases short, with 10 bases between. Variable domain in full (rest from reference TRBV28 and TRBJ2-5): DVKVTQSSRYLVKRTGEKVFLECVQDMDHENMFWYRQDPGLGLRLIYFSYDVKMKEKGDIPEGYSVSREKKERFSLILESASTNQTSMYLCASSLPTPQETQYFGPGTRLLVL.

CDR3 bases: TGTGCCAGTAGTATAAACAGGGGGGGAACTGAAGCTTTCTTT. As protein: CASSINRGGTEAFF. This chain joins TRBV19 and TRBJ1-1, with 8 bases identical to TRBD1. Losses at the gene ends were 2 bases for V and 5 bases for J; bases not matched to a gene: 4. This CDR3 comprises 14 residues. Per the germline V gene, CDR1 is LNHDA and CDR2 is SQIVND (reference sequence).

The chain has TRBV12-2 and TRBJ2-7. TRBV12-2 is assigned pseudogene status. The CDR3 extends over 13 amino acids. CDR3 nucleotides: TGTGCAAGTCTAGGGATTCCCGTAGACGAGCAGTACTTC. It specifies CASLGIPVDEQYF.

The rearrangement links TRBV6-5 to TRBJ1-2; D possibly corresponds to TRBD1 (6 bases). Germline lookup yields CDR1 MNHEY and CDR2 SVGAGI. This CDR3 has 14 amino acids. V was pared by 0 bases and J by 6 bases, with 11 bases between. CDR3 nucleotide sequence: TGTGCCAGCAGTTACTCAACAGGGCAGGATGGCTACACCTTC. Translated, it gives CASSYSTGQDGYTF.

Remarks on this clone: Different DNA sequences within this sample yield the same CDR3. The gene calls are TRBV7-2 and TRBJ1-2, with D perhaps matching TRBD1 (5 bases). The CDR3 extends over 15 amino acids. The germline V gene has CDR1 SGHTA and CDR2 FQGNSA. Trimming pared 1 base from V and 2 bases from J, leaving 11 bases between. The CDR3 region is CASSLGQGRNYGYTF. As DNA, the CDR3 is TGTGCCAGCAGCTTAGGCCAGGGTCGAAACTATGGCTACACCTTC.

The chain recombines TRBV4-1 with TRBJ1-2, with TRBD1 as a possible D gene (5 bases). From germline, CDR1 is MGHRA and CDR2 YSYEKL. V was pared by 6 bases and J by 8 bases, with 19 bases between. The CDR3 runs 14 residues. The CDR3 reads CASRDPGLRGGYTF. The CDR3 DNA sequence: TGCGCCAGCAGAGACCCGGGGCTGCGGGGGGGCTACACCTTC.

The chain has TRBV10-3 and TRBJ1-1; D remains unclear. Deletions cut 3 bases from V and 2 bases from J, with 4 bases between. Germline assignment: CDR1 ENHRY and CDR2 SYGVKD. The CDR3 consists of 12 residues. The CDR3 spells CAISDSNTEAFF. For the CDR3, the DNA is TGTGCCATCAGTGACAGCAACACTGAAGCTTTCTTT.

V and J are TRBV9 and TRBJ1-1, with unresolved D. CDR3 size: 16 residues. Germline V gene data show CDR1 as SGDLS and CDR2 as YYNGEE. Trimming took 4 bases from V and 4 from J, leaving 20 bases between them. For the CDR3, the DNA is TGTGCCAGCAGCCCCCCGCGGGGAGGATGGTCCACTGAAGCTTTCTTT. Translating it yields CASSPPRGGWSTEAFF.